This is a list of T cell receptor beta chains from one sample in a study of CD4 T cells in relation to SARS-CoV-2 and coronaviruses. For these receptors, no antigen is known. The assay was immunoSEQ multiplex PCR, and TCRdb's table has in-frame clones only and misses some. The sample yields under 20,000 clones, about three quarters seen once. Sample: CD4+ T cells from PBMCs, cultured in vitro. The receptor source for this set is a human donor in good health. Both conserved end residues are part of each CDR3. The D gene is left open where the match is weak. Some rows have no size entry. The others give once, few or many, or a class for an expanded clone.

j_call d_call cdr3_length v_call clone_size cdr3_aa cdr3_nt
TRBJ2-7 NA 12 TRBV5-1 NA CASSASGYEQYF TGCGCCAGCAGCGCCTCTGGGTACGAGCAGTACTTC
TRBJ2-5 NA 12 TRBV14 NA CASSQVLETQYF TGTGCCAGCAGCCAAGTATTAGAGACCCAGTACTTC
TRBJ1-5 NA 15 TRBV19 large CASSITPSGDQPQHF TGTGCCAGTAGTATTACACCTTCGGGGGATCAGCCCCAGCATTTT
TRBJ1-3 NA 15 TRBV4-1 few CASSQAGRSGNTIYF TGCGCCAGCAGCCAAGCAGGTCGCTCTGGAAACACCATATATTTT
TRBJ2-5 TRBD1 15 TRBV9 NA CASSRDRRHQETQYF TGTGCCAGCAGCCGGGACAGGAGGCACCAAGAGACCCAGTACTTC
TRBJ1-1 NA 15 TRBV14 few CASSQDLGRITEAFF TGTGCCAGCAGCCAAGATCTAGGTCGGATCACTGAAGCTTTCTTT
TRBJ2-5 NA 12 TRBV5-4 NA CASSRDQETQYF TGTGCCAGCAGCCGGGACCAAGAGACCCAGTACTTC
TRBJ2-7 NA 15 TRBV5-8 NA CASSFRTILSYEQYF TGTGCCAGCAGCTTTCGGACTATTCTTTCCTACGAGCAGTACTTC
TRBJ2-7 NA 13 TRBV10-3 few CAINGGASYEQYF TGTGCCATCAACGGCGGGGCCTCCTACGAGCAGTACTTC
TRBJ2-1 NA 11 TRBV20-1 NA CSDQNPGAQFF TGCAGTGACCAAAACCCTGGGGCCCAGTTCTTC
TRBJ1-5 NA 15 TRBV20-1 once CSASSGSNYNQPQHF TGCAGTGCTAGTTCTGGGAGTAATTACAATCAGCCCCAGCATTTT
TRBJ1-1 NA 17 TRBV18 NA CASSRGLGVLMNTEAFF TGTGCCAGCTCACGCGGTTTAGGGGTTCTCATGAACACTGAAGCTTTCTTT
TRBJ1-5 TRBD1 15 TRBV19 NA CASRDRGVGNQPQHF TGTGCCAGTCGGGACAGGGGTGTGGGCAATCAGCCCCAGCATTTT
TRBJ1-3 NA 16 TRBV7-9 few CASSYGGGIAGNTIYF TGTGCCAGCAGTTATGGGGGGGGGATCGCTGGAAACACCATATATTTT
TRBJ1-5 NA 16 TRBV5-6 few CASSLASGMLDQPQHF TGTGCCAGCAGCTTGGCCTCCGGGATGTTAGATCAGCCCCAGCATTTT
TRBJ2-7 NA 15 TRBV11-2 NA CASSKADILRYEQYF TGTGCCAGCAGCAAGGCCGACATCCTACGCTACGAGCAGTACTTC
TRBJ1-2 TRBD1 14 TRBV5-1 NA CASSSGQDDYGYTF TGCGCCAGCAGCTCGGGACAGGACGACTATGGCTACACCTTC